This TCR beta chain stems from a study of blood T cell repertoires in COVID-19. For the study at large: Material from acute and convalescent COVID-19 was sourced from the United States, Italy and Spain.

The assay was immunoSEQ multiplex PCR, and TCRdb's table has in-frame clones only and misses some. The data contain about 320,000 clones, 90% of them singletons. V shed 3 bases and J 6 bases; nucleotides not matched to a gene: 5. Germline CDR1 and CDR2: MGHDK and SYGVNS. The CDR3 is 14 residues long. Source material: PBMCs or T cells enriched from blood (not recorded which). The chain combines TRBV25-1 with TRBJ2-4; TRBD1 matches at 7 bases. This TCR was sampled from a man aged 55-75 years who had recovered from COVID-19. The CDR3 is CASSDTGVGNIQYF. In DNA, the CDR3 is TGTGCCAGCAGTGATACAGGGGTTGGAAACATTCAGTACTTC.